This T cell receptor (beta chain) originates from a study of blood T cell repertoires in COVID-19. On the study more broadly: The samples span acute and convalescent COVID-19 from the United States, Italy and Spain. Sample material is recorded as cDNA or gDNA derived from T cells, B-cell-depleted T cells, or PBMCs.

How the authors handled the data: Scientists estimated how many nucleated cells there were by amplifying reference gene primers. This table comes from immunoSEQ multiplex PCR, and its TCRdb copy is limited to in-frame clones, with some not included. V, J and clone size were drawn from that table, and D and trimming were deduced from the DNA. In the table there are 80,000 to 100,000 clones, roughly 86% of which are singletons. Trimming took off 0 bases at V and 2 bases at J, with 12 bases between the two ends. The CDR3 runs 15 residues. Germline CDR1 SGHRS, CDR2 YFSETQ. This clonotype originated in a woman in her fifties or sixties in a cohort sampled during active or convalescent COVID-19. The chain couples TRBV5-1 to TRBJ2-7, with a tentative D call TRBD1 (6 bases). Sequenced: peripheral blood. CDR3 bases: TGCGCCAGCAGCTTGGGATGGGACACAGCCTACGAGCAGTACTTC. It codes for CASSLGWDTAYEQYF.